The following is a TCR beta chain sequence with its context. The V gene lost 1 base and the J gene lost 6 bases, with 3 bases spanning the gap. Germline V gene sequence: CDR1 SGHDT, CDR2 YYEEEE. There are 11 residues in the CDR3. Sequencing libraries for TCR beta were prepared with iRepertoire HTBI primers and Arm-PCR of CDR3 regions. TCRdb used MiXCR to reprocess the multiplex PCR reads, holding one entry per CDR3 protein. The table shows roughly 610,000 distinct CDR3 sequences, with about 15% occurring only once. This sample is part of a study of regulatory T cells in long-lasting Graves disease. Described time point: newly diagnosed GD, antithyroid drugs for less than 3 months. PBMC-extracted RNA yielded the TCR library. This sample was also put to use in a study of T cells in Graves' hyperthyroidism and ophthalmopathy. This second report adds: Stable Graves' hyperthyroidism meant no ophthalmopathy progression within 18 months. Participants, patients aged 18 to 65, had newly diagnosed hyperthyroidism with a duration under 2 months. HTBI primers were used for first-round RT-PCR of the TCR CDR3.

V is TRBV5-6 and J is TRBJ2-3; the D is unclear. This receptor was taken from a man aged 18 to 29 with Graves disease. The source material was peripheral blood mononuclear cells (PBMCs), sampled at new diagnosis, from a patient treated with antithyroid drugs. The CDR3 is CASSLMDTQYF. CDR3 sequence (DNA): TGTGCCAGCAGCTTGATGGATACGCAGTATTTT. The whole variable domain, remainder taken from reference TRBV5-6 and TRBJ2-3, is DAGVTQSPTHLIKTRGQQVTLRCSPKSGHDTVSWYQQALGQGPQFIFQYYEEEERQRGNFPDRFSGHQFPNYSSELNVNALLLGDSALYLCASSLMDTQYFGPGTRLTVL.